This T cell receptor beta chain stems from a study of long-term antiretroviral therapy in people with HIV. Run at survey level, the immunoSEQ assay was version v3.0. TCRdb's copy holds only in-frame clones and misses some; the assay was immunoSEQ multiplex PCR. Counted here are 25,000 to 30,000 clones, just over 90% occurring once; the ten biggest clones make up roughly 4%. Each donor had at least one pre-ART and at least two post-ART PBMC samples. Regarding the study as a whole: Repertoires from HIV showed CDR3 length ranges narrower than those of controls. Subsequent to ART, diversity was augmented yet persisted below that of transplant donor controls. Blood, drawn from the mid-2000s to the late 2010s, may reflect older ART regimens.

The germline CDR1 and CDR2 sequences are MNHEY and SVGAGI. Trimming left V 2 bases short and J 1 base short, with 8 bases between. CDR3 length equals 14 residues. Of note for this clone: Its cognate antigen is unknown.

The rearrangement joins TRBV6-5 to TRBJ1-1; tentative D call: TRBD1 (6 bases). The source is a man younger than 35 with HIV. The sequencing used unsorted PBMCs, collected 3.1 years after starting antiretroviral therapy. CDR3 in amino acids: CASSYPGQNTEAFF. CDR3 coding DNA: TGTGCCAGCAGTTACCCGGGACAGAACACTGAAGCTTTCTTT.